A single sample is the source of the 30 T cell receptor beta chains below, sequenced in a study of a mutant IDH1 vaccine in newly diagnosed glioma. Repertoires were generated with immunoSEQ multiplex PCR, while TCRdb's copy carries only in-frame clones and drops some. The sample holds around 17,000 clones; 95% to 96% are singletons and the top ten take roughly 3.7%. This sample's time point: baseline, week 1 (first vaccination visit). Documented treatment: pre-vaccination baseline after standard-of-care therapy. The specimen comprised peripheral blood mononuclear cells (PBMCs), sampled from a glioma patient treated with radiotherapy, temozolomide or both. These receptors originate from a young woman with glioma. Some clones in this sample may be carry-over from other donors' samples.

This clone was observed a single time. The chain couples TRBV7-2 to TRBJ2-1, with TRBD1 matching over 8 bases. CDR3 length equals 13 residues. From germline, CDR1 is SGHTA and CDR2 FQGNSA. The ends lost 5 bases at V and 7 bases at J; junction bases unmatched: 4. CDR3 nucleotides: TGTGCCAGCAGCAACCAGGGGGCGAATGAGCAGTTCTTC. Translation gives CASSNQGANEQFF.

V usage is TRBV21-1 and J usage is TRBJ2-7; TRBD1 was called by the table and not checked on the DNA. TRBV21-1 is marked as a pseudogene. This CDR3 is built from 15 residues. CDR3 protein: CASSIRQDIDYEQYF. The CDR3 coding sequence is TGTGCCAGCAGTATTCGACAGGATATCGACTACGAGCAGTACTTC.

The CDR3 protein is CASSPWDTNTGELFF. As DNA, the CDR3 is TGTGCCAGCAGCCCTTGGGACACCAACACCGGGGAGCTGTTTTTT. The chain has TRBV9 and TRBJ2-2, with D perhaps TRBD1 (6 bases). Trimming stripped 4 bases from V and 2 bases from J, with 12 bases between. This CDR3 contains 15 residues. Germline CDR1 is SGDLS and CDR2 is YYNGEE.

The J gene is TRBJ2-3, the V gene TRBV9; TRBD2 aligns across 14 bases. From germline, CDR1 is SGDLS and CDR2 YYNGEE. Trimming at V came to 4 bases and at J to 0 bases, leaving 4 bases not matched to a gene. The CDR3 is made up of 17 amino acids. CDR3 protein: CASSPGLAGGSTDTQYF. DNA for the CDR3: TGTGCCAGCAGCCCCGGACTAGCGGGGGGAAGCACAGATACGCAGTATTTT.

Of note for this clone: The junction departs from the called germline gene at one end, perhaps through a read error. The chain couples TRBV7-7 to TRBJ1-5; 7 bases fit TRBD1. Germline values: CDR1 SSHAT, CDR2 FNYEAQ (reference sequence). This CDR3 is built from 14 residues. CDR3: CASSLPQGVGPQHF. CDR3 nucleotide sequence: TGTGCTAGCAGCTTACCGCAGGGGGTAGGGCCCCAGCATTTT.

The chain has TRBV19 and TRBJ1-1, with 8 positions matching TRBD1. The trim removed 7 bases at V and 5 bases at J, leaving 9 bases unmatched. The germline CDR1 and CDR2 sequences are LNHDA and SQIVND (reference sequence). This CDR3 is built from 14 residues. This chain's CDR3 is CASTSRGQGTEAFF. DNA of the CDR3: TGTGCCAGTACTTCCCGAGGACAGGGAACTGAAGCTTTCTTT.

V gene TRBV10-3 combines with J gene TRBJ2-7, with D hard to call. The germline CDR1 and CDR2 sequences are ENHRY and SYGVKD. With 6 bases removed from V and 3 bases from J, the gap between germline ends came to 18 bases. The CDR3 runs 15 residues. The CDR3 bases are TGTGCCATCAGAACCACCACGGTAGGGATCTACGAGCAGTACTTC. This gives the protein CAIRTTTVGIYEQYF.

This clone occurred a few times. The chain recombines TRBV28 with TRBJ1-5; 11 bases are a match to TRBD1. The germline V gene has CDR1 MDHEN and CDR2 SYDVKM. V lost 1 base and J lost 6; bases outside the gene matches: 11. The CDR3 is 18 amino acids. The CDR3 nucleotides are TGTGCCAGCAGTTTATCCCGAACTCCCGGGACAGGGGGTCAGCCCCAGCATTTT. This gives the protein CASSLSRTPGTGGQPQHF.

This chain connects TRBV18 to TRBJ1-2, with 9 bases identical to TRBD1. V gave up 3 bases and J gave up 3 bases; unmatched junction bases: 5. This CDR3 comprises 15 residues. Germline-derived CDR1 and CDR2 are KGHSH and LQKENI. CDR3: CASSPRDREDYGYTF. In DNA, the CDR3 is TGTGCCAGCTCACCTAGGGACAGGGAAGACTATGGCTACACCTTC. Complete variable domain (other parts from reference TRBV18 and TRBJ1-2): NAGVMQNPRHLVRRRGQEARLRCSPMKGHSHVYWYRQLPEEGLKFMVYLQKENIIDESGMPKERFSAEFPKEGPSILRIQQVVRGDSAAYFCASSPRDREDYGYTFGSGTRLTVV.

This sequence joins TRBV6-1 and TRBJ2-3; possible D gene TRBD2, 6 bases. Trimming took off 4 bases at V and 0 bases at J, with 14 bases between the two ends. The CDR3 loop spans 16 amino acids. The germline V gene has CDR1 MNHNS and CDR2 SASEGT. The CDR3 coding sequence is TGTGCCAGCAGTGGGACGGGACTCCCTAGCACAGATACGCAGTATTTT. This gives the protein CASSGTGLPSTDTQYF.

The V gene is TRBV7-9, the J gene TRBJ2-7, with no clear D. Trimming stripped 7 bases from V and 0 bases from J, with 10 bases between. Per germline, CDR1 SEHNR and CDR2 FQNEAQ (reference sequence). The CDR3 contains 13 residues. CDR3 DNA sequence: TGTGCCAGCAAGGTCGGAAACTCCTACGAGCAGTACTTC. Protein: CASKVGNSYEQYF.

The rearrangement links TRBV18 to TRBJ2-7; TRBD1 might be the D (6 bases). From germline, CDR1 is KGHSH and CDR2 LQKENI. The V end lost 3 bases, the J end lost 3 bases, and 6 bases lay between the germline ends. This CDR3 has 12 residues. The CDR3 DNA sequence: TGTGCCAGCTCACCGGACAGCTACGAGCAGTACTTC. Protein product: CASSPDSYEQYF.

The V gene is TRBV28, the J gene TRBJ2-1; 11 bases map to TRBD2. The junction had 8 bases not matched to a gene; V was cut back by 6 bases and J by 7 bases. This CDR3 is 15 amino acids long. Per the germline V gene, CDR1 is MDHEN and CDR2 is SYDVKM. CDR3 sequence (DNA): TGTGCCAGCAGCCCTAGCGGGAGGTCACAGAATGAGCAGTTCTTC. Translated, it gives CASSPSGRSQNEQFF.

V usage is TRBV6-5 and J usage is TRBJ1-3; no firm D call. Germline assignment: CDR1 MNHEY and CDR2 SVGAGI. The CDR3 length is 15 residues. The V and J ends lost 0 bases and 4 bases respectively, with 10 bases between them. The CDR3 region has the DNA TGTGCCAGCAGTTACTCGAGTATTCCCGGAAACACCATATATTTT. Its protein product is CASSYSSIPGNTIYF.

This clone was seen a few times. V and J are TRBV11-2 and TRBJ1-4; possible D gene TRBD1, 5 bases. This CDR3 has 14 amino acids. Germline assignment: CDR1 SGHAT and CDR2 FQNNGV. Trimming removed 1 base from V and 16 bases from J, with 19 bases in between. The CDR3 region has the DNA TGTGCCAGCAGCTTAGGCCCCCAGACAGCGCCGGGGTTTTTT. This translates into CASSLGPQTAPGFF.

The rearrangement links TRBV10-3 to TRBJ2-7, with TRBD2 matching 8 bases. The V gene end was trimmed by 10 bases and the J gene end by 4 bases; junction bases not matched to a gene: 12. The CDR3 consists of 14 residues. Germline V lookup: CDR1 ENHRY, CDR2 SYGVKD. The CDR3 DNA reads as TGTGCCACCCAAGCAGCGGGAGAACATTACGAGCAGTACTTC. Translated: CATQAAGEHYEQYF.

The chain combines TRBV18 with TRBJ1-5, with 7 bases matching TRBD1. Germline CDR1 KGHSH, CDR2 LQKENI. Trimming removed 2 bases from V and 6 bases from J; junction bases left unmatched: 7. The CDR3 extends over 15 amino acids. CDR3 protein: CASSPSAGGLQPQHF. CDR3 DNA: TGTGCCAGCTCACCATCGGCAGGGGGGCTTCAGCCCCAGCATTTT. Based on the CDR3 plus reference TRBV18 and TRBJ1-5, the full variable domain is NAGVMQNPRHLVRRRGQEARLRCSPMKGHSHVYWYRQLPEEGLKFMVYLQKENIIDESGMPKERFSAEFPKEGPSILRIQQVVRGDSAAYFCASSPSAGGLQPQHFGDGTRLSIL.

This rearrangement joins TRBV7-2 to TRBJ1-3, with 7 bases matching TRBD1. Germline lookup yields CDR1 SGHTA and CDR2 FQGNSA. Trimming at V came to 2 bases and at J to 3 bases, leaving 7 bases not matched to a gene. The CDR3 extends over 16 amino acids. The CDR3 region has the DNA TGTGCCAGCAGCTTACAGGGGGGGGCTCTTGGAAACACCATATATTTT. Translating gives CASSLQGGALGNTIYF.

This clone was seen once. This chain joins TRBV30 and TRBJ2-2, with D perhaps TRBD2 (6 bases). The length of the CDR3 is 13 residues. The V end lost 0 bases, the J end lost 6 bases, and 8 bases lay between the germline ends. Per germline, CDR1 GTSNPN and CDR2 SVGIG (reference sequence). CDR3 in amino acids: CAWSVREAGELFF. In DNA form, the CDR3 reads TGTGCCTGGAGTGTCAGGGAGGCCGGGGAGCTGTTTTTT. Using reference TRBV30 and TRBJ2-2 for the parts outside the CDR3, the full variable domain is SQTIHQWPATLVQPVGSPLSLECTVEGTSNPNLYWYRQAAGRGLQLLFYSVGIGQISSEVPQNLSASRPQDRQFILSSKKLLLSDSGFYLCAWSVREAGELFFGEGSRLTVL.

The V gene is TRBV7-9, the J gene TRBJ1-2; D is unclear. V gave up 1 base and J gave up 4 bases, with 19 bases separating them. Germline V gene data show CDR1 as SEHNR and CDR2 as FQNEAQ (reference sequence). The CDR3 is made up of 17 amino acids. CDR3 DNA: TGTGCCAGCAGCTTAGTAGGGCAGGTGCGTCAGTTCTATGGCTACACCTTC. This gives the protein CASSLVGQVRQFYGYTF.

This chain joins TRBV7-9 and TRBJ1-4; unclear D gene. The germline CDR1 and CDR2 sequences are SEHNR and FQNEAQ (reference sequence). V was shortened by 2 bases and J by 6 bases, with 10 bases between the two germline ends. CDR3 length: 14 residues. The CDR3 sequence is CASSLTPEDEKLFF. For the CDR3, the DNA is TGTGCCAGCAGCTTAACCCCGGAGGATGAAAAACTGTTTTTT.

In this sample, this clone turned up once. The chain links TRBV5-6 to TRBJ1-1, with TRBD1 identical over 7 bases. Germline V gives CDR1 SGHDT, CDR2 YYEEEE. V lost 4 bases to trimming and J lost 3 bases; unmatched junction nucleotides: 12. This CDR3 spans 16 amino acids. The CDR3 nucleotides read TGTGCCAGCAGCCCAAAAAGGACAGGCGGGGACACTGAAGCTTTCTTT. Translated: CASSPKRTGGDTEAFF. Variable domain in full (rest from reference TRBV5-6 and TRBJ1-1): DAGVTQSPTHLIKTRGQQVTLRCSPKSGHDTVSWYQQALGQGPQFIFQYYEEEERQRGNFPDRFSGHQFPNYSSELNVNALLLGDSALYLCASSPKRTGGDTEAFFGQGTRLTVV.

The CDR3, as DNA: TGTGCCAGCAGTTGGGGTTACCGGTTGGGGGAAGCTTTCTTT. This codes for CASSWGYRLGEAFF. This chain links TRBV27 with TRBJ1-1; D is unclear. Between the trimmed V and J ends, which lost 4 bases and 8 bases, there was a span of 17 bases. Looked up from germline, CDR1 is MNHEY and CDR2 is SMNVEV (reference sequence). The CDR3 is made up of 14 amino acids.

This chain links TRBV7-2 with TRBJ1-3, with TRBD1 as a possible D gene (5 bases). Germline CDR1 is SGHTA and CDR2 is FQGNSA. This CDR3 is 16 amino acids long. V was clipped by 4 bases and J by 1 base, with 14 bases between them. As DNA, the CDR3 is TGTGCCAGCAGCTCGGGACGGCCAGTTTCTGGAAACACCATATATTTT. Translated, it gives CASSSGRPVSGNTIYF.

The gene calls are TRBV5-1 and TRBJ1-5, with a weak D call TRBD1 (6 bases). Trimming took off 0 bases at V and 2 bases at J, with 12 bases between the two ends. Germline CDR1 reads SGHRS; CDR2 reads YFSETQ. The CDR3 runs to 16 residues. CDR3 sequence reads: CASSLGQVGGNQPQHF. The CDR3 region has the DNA TGCGCCAGCAGCTTGGGACAGGTGGGGGGCAATCAGCCCCAGCATTTT.

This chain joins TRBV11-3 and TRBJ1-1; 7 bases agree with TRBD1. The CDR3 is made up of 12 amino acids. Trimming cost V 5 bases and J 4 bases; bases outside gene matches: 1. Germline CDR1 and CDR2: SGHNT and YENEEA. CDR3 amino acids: CASSRQGTEAFF. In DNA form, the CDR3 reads TGTGCCAGCAGCAGACAGGGCACTGAAGCTTTCTTT.

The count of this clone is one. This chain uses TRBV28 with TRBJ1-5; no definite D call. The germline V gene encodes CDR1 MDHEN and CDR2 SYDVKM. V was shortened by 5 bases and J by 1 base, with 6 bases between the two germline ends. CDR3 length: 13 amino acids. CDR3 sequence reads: CASSGGSNQPQHF. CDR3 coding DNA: TGTGCCAGCAGTGGAGGGAGCAATCAGCCCCAGCATTTT.

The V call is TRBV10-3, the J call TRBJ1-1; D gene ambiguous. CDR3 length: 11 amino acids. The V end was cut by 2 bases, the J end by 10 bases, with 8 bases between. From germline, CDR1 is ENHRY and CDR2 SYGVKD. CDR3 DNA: TGTGCCATCAGTGAGGGGGTCGGAGCTTTCTTT. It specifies CAISEGVGAFF.

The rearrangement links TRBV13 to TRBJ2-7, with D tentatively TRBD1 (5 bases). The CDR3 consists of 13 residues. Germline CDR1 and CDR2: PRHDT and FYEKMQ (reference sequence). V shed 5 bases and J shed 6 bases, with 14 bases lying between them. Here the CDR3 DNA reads TGTGCCAGCAGCACCCGACAGTCTCCCGAGCAGTACTTC. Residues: CASSTRQSPEQYF.

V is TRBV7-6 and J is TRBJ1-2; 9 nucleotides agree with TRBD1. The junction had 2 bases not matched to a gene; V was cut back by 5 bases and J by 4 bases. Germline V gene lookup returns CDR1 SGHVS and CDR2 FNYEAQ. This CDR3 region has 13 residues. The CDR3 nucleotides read TGTGCCAGCAGCGAGGGACAGGGCTATGGCTACACCTTC. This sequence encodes CASSEGQGYGYTF.